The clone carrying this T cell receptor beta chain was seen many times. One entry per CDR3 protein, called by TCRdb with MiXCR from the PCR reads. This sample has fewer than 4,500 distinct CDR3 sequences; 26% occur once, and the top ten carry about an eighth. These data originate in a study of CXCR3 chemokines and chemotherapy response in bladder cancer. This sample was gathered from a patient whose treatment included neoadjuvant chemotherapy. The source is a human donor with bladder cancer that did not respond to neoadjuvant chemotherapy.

DNA of the CDR3: TGTGCCAGCAGCGAGGGACAGTGGGGCTATGGCTACACCTTC. It specifies CASSEGQWGYGYTF. This rearrangement joins TRBV14 to TRBJ1-2; 7 bases map to TRBD1. This CDR3 is 14 amino acids long. Germline loops: CDR1 SGHDN, CDR2 FVKESK. The V segment lost 5 bases and the J segment 4 bases; nucleotides outside the gene matches: 7.